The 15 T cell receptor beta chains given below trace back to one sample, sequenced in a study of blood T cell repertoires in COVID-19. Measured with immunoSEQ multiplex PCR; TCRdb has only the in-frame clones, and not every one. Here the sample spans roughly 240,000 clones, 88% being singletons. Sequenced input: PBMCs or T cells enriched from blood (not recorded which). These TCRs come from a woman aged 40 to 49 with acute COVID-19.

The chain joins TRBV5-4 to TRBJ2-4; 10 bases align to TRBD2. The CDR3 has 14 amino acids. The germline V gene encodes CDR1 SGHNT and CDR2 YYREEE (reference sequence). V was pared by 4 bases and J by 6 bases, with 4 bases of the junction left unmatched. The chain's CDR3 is CASSPKRGGNIQYF. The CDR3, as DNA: TGTGCCAGCAGCCCGAAGCGGGGGGGAAACATTCAGTACTTC.

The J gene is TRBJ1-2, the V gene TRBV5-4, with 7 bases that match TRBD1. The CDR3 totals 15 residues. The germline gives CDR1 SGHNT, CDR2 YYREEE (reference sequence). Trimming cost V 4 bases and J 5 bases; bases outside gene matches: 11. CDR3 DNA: TGTGCCAGCAGCACAAAGACAGGGATTAGTTATGGCTACACCTTC. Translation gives CASSTKTGISYGYTF. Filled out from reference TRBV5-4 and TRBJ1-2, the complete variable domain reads ETGVTQSPTHLIKTRGQQVTLRCSSQSGHNTVSWYQQALGQGPQFIFQYYREEENGRGNFPPRFSGLQFPNYSSELNVNALELDDSALYLCASSTKTGISYGYTFGSGTRLTVV.

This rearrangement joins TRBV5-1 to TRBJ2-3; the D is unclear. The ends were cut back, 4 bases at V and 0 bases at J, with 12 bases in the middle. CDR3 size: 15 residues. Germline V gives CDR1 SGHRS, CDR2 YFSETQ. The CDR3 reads CASSLTIGSTDTQYF. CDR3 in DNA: TGCGCCAGCAGCCTCACGATCGGTAGCACAGATACGCAGTATTTT.

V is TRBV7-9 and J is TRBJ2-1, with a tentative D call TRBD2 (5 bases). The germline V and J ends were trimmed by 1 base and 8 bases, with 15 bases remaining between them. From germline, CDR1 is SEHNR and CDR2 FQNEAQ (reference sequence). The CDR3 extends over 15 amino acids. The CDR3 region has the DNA TGTGCCAGCAGCTTAGGTTCCCGCCGGGAAGATGAGCAGTTCTTC. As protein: CASSLGSRREDEQFF.

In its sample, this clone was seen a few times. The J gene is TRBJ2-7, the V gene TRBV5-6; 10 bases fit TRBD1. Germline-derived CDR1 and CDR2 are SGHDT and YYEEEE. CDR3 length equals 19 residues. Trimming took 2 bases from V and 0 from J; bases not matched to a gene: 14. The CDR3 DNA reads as TGTGCCAGCAGCTTTTTCCCGACAGGGGGCCCTACACGCTCCTACGAGCAGTACTTC. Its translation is CASSFFPTGGPTRSYEQYF. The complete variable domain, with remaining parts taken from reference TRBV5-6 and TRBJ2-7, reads DAGVTQSPTHLIKTRGQQVTLRCSPKSGHDTVSWYQQALGQGPQFIFQYYEEEERQRGNFPDRFSGHQFPNYSSELNVNALLLGDSALYLCASSFFPTGGPTRSYEQYFGPGTRLTVT.

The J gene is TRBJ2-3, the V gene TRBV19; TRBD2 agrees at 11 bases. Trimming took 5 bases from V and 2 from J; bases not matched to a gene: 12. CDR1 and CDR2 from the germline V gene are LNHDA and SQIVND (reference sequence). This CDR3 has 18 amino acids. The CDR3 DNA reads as TGTGCCAGTAGTTCCCGGGGTCTAGCGGGGGGCACCACAGATACGCAGTATTTT. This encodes CASSSRGLAGGTTDTQYF.

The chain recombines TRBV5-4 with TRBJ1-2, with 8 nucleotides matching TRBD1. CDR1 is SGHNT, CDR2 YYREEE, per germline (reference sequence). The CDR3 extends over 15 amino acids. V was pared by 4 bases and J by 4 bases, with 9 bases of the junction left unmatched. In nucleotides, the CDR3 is TGTGCCAGCAGCGTCCCGGACAGGGCCCTCTATGGCTACACCTTC. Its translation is CASSVPDRALYGYTF.

CDR3 DNA sequence: TGTGCCAGCAGCGCACGGGACTACCCCTACGAGCAGTACGTC. Amino acids: CASSARDYPYEQYV. The genes are TRBV7-9 and TRBJ2-7, with 7 bases identical to TRBD2. The CDR3 has 14 residues. Losses at the gene ends were 5 bases for V and 2 bases for J; bases not matched to a gene: 6. Germline CDR1 SEHNR, CDR2 FQNEAQ (reference sequence).

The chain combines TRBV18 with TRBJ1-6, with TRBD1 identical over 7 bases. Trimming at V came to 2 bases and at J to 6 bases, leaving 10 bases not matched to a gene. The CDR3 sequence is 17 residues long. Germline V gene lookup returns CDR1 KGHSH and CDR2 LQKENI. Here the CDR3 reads CASSPVNTGVGNSPLHF. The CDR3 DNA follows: TGTGCCAGCTCACCAGTCAATACAGGGGTAGGTAATTCACCCCTCCACTTT.

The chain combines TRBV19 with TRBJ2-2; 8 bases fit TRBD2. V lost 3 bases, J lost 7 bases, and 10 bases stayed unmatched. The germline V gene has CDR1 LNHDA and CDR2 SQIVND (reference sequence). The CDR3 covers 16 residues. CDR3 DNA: TGTGCCAGTAGTATCCCCACGGGAGGGCCCGTCGGGGAGCTGTTTTTT. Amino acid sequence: CASSIPTGGPVGELFF. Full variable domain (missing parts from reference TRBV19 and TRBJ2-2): DGGITQSPKYLFRKEGQNVTLSCEQNLNHDAMYWYRQDPGQGLRLIYYSQIVNDFQKGDIAEGYSVSREKKESFPLTVTSAQKNPTAFYLCASSIPTGGPVGELFFGEGSRLTVL.

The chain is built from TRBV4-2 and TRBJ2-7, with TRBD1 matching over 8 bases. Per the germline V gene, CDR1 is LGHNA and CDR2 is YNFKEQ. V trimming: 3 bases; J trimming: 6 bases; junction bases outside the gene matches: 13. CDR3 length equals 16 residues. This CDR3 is CASSQERQGALGEQYF. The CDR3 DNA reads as TGTGCCAGCAGCCAGGAACGCCAGGGGGCTCTGGGCGAGCAGTACTTC.

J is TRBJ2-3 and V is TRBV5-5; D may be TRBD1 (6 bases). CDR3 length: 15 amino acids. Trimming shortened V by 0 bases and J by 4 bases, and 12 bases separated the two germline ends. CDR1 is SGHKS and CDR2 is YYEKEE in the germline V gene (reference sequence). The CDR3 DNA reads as TGTGCCAGCAGCTTGGTTGTGGGGGCGGCAGATACGCAGTATTTT. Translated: CASSLVVGAADTQYF.

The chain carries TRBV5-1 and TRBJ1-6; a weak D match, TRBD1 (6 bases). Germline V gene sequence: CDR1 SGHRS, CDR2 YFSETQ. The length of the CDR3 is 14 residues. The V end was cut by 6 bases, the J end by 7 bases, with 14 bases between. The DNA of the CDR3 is TGCGCCAGCACCTACTCGGGGGGCAATTCACCCCTCCACTTT. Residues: CASTYSGGNSPLHF.

CDR3 loop: CASSYNGQGGTDTQYF. CDR3 sequence (DNA): TGTGCCAGCAGTTACAACGGACAGGGTGGCACAGATACGCAGTATTTT. The V gene is TRBV6-2 or TRBV6-3, the J gene TRBJ2-3; 8 nucleotides match TRBD1. The V gene's germline CDR1 is MNHEY and CDR2 SVGEGT. This CDR3 has 16 amino acids. V lost 2 bases to trimming and J lost 1 base; unmatched junction nucleotides: 5.

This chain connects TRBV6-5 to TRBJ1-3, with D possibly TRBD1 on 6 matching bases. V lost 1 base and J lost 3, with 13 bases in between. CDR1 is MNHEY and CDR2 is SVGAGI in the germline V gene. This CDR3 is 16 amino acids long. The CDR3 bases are TGTGCCAGCAGTTACTTCTCCCAGGGGAGTGGAAACACCATATATTTT. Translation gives CASSYFSQGSGNTIYF.